This T cell receptor (beta chain) was captured in a study of blood T cell repertoires in COVID-19. Profiling relied on immunoSEQ multiplex PCR, and the TCRdb table lists in-frame clones only, not all of them. The sample has 150,000 to 200,000 clones, 86% seen once. This CDR3 has 16 amino acids. The V gene's germline CDR1 is SGHTS and CDR2 YDEGEE. V lost 7 bases to trimming and J lost 0 bases; unmatched junction nucleotides: 10. This chain uses TRBV5-8 with TRBJ2-1; TRBD2 matches 7 bases. Sequenced material: peripheral blood. The receptor was derived from a man aged 18 to 29 with acute or convalescent COVID-19. The DNA of the CDR3 is TGTGCCAGCCCTAGGCTGTGGGACTACTCCTACAATGAGCAGTTCTTC. Translation: CASPRLWDYSYNEQFF.